The next 30 T cell receptor beta chains were all read from a single sample in a study of T cell responses to AZD1222 COVID-19 vaccine. This table comes from immunoSEQ multiplex PCR, and its TCRdb copy is limited to in-frame clones, with some not included. The data contain fewer than 85,000 clones, more than 75% of them singletons. The sequenced sample was peripheral blood, obtained 28 days after the second dose of the MenACWY control vaccine. Source of these receptors: an adult who received the MenACWY meningococcal vaccine as a control.

The gene calls are TRBV5-4 and TRBJ1-1; D is perhaps TRBD1 (5 bases). The CDR3 runs to 15 residues. Trimming left V 1 base short and J 1 base short, with 11 bases between. Germline V gene data show CDR1 as SGHNT and CDR2 as YYREEE (reference sequence). The CDR3 loop is CASSLMGLRNTEAFF. CDR3 nucleotides: TGTGCCAGCAGCTTGATGGGACTGAGGAACACTGAAGCTTTCTTT.

The chain is built from TRBV7-8 and TRBJ1-5, with TRBD1 as a possible D gene (6 bases). With 4 bases removed from V and 7 bases from J, the gap between germline ends came to 14 bases. The germline gives CDR1 SGHVS, CDR2 FQNEAQ. The CDR3 is 14 residues long. CDR3 in DNA: TGTGCCAGCAGCTCGAGGGACAATCGGCAGCCCCAGCATTTT. Protein: CASSSRDNRQPQHF.

This clone was seen a single time. J is TRBJ2-7 and V is TRBV11-3; the D gene could be TRBD1 or TRBD2 (6 bases each). The V gene's germline CDR1 is SGHNT and CDR2 YENEEA. CDR3 length: 12 amino acids. V was trimmed by 1 base and J by 9 bases, leaving 10 bases between them. CDR3 protein: CASSLGTGAQYF. CDR3 DNA sequence: TGTGCCAGCAGCTTAGGAACGGGGGCGCAGTACTTC.

The chain combines TRBV15 with TRBJ1-6; 9 bases align to TRBD1. The ends lost 2 bases at V and 7 bases at J; junction bases unmatched: 3. The CDR3 consists of 15 residues. Germline CDR1 LNHNV, CDR2 YYDKDF (reference sequence). CDR3 amino acids: CATSRTGTGNSPLHF. CDR3 coding DNA: TGTGCCACCAGCAGAACCGGGACAGGGAATTCACCCCTCCACTTT.

The chain employs TRBV15 and TRBJ2-3, with a tentative D call TRBD2 (5 bases). The ends were cut back, 3 bases at V and 1 base at J, with 14 bases in the middle. Germline V CDR1 and CDR2: LNHNV, YYDKDF (reference sequence). The CDR3 is made up of 16 amino acids. The CDR3 DNA reads as TGTGCCACCAGCAGGAGGACGGCCGGGGGCACAGATACGCAGTATTTT. Amino acids: CATSRRTAGGTDTQYF.

Here the CDR3 DNA reads TGTGCCAGCGCGGGACAGTACGAGCAGTACTTC. Amino acids: CASAGQYEQYF. The rearrangement joins TRBV6-5 to TRBJ2-7; possibly TRBD1 for D (7 bases). This CDR3 is built from 11 residues. CDR1 and CDR2 (germline): MNHEY, SVGAGI. Between the trimmed V and J ends, which lost 8 bases and 4 bases, there was a span of 9 bases.

The chain combines TRBV4-3 with TRBJ1-5, with 7 positions matching TRBD1. The CDR3 contains 17 residues. Losses at the gene ends were 0 bases for V and 0 bases for J; bases not matched to a gene: 5. The V gene's germline CDR1 is LGHNA and CDR2 YSLEER. CDR3 DNA: TGCGCCAGCAGCCAAGAATTGACAGGGAGTAGCAATCAGCCCCAGCATTTT. It yields the protein CASSQELTGSSNQPQHF.

This chain connects TRBV5-6 to TRBJ1-6; D possibly corresponds to TRBD1 (5 bases). CDR1 SGHDT and CDR2 YYEEEE come from the germline V gene. The CDR3 covers 13 residues. Deletions cut 0 bases from V and 8 bases from J, with 6 bases between. The DNA of the CDR3 is TGTGCCAGCAGCTTGGGAGGGGATTCACCCCTCCACTTT. It yields the protein CASSLGGDSPLHF. The full variable domain, rest sourced from reference TRBV5-6 and TRBJ1-6, is DAGVTQSPTHLIKTRGQQVTLRCSPKSGHDTVSWYQQALGQGPQFIFQYYEEEERQRGNFPDRFSGHQFPNYSSELNVNALLLGDSALYLCASSLGGDSPLHFGNGTRLTVT.

The CDR3 sequence is CASSIVNSPLHF. The CDR3 DNA reads as TGTGCCAGTAGTATTGTTAATTCACCCCTCCACTTT. The chain recombines TRBV19 with TRBJ1-6, with D unresolved. The CDR3 contains 12 residues. The V gene lost 3 bases and the J gene lost 6 bases, with 3 bases spanning the gap. Germline CDR1 and CDR2: LNHDA and SQIVND (reference sequence).

J is TRBJ1-5 and V is TRBV7-2, with TRBD1 as a possible D gene (6 bases). With 1 base removed from V and 3 bases from J, the gap between germline ends came to 10 bases. In germline, CDR1 is SGHTA, CDR2 FQGNSA. This CDR3 spans 15 amino acids. CDR3: CASSLEGVNNQPQHF. The DNA for the CDR3 is TGTGCCAGCAGCTTAGAGGGGGTGAACAATCAGCCCCAGCATTTT.

The chain is built from TRBV12-3 or TRBV12-4 and TRBJ1-4; 10 bases align to TRBD1. This CDR3 has 13 amino acids. The junction had 6 bases not matched to a gene; V was cut back by 6 bases and J by 11 bases. The CDR3 nucleotides are TGTGCCAGCAGCCGGGGACAGGGGAGTAAACTGTTTTTT. Residues: CASSRGQGSKLFF.

In nucleotides, the CDR3 is TGTGCCAGCAGCTCCGAGACAGATCAGCCCCAGCATTTT. Encoded protein: CASSSETDQPQHF. The chain has TRBV7-2 and TRBJ1-5, with D possibly being TRBD1 (5 bases). Germline V gene lookup returns CDR1 SGHTA and CDR2 FQGNSA. CDR3 length equals 13 residues. Between the trimmed V and J ends, which lost 4 bases and 5 bases, there was a span of 9 bases.

This clone is medium-sized (0.01 to 0.1%) within its sample. This sequence joins TRBV15 and TRBJ2-7; 9 bases align to TRBD2. The trim removed 1 base at V and 7 bases at J, leaving 8 bases unmatched. Germline CDR1 and CDR2: LNHNV and YYDKDF (reference sequence). This CDR3 has 15 residues. CDR3 amino acids: CATSRGVAGVGEQYF. The DNA for the CDR3 is TGTGCCACCAGCAGAGGGGTAGCGGGAGTGGGTGAGCAGTACTTC. Full variable domain (rest looked up from reference TRBV15 and TRBJ2-7): DAMVIQNPRYQVTQFGKPVTLSCSQTLNHNVMYWYQQKSSQAPKLLFHYYDKDFNNEADTPDNFQSRRPNTSFCFLDIRSPGLGDTAMYLCATSRGVAGVGEQYFGPGTRLTVT.

The chain employs TRBV6-4 and TRBJ2-1, with 9 bases identical to TRBD2. Germline V lookup: CDR1 MRHNA, CDR2 SNTAGT. V lost 4 bases to trimming and J lost 6 bases; unmatched junction nucleotides: 4. The CDR3 extends over 14 amino acids. The CDR3 DNA reads TGTGCCAGCAGTGGGACTAGCGAGACCAATGAGCAGTTCTTC. Amino acid sequence: CASSGTSETNEQFF.

CDR3 amino acids: CASSETGPPNEKLFF. CDR3 nucleotide sequence: TGTGCCAGCAGTGAAACAGGGCCTCCAAATGAAAAACTGTTTTTT. V is TRBV2 and J is TRBJ1-4; D may be TRBD1 (6 bases). Germline V gene sequence: CDR1 SNHLY, CDR2 FYNNEI. The CDR3 runs 15 residues. V dropped 2 bases and J dropped 5 bases, with 12 bases sitting between them.

This sequence joins TRBV28 and TRBJ1-1, with D perhaps matching TRBD1 (6 bases). The CDR3 extends over 16 amino acids. Germline CDR1 is MDHEN and CDR2 is SYDVKM. V was pared by 6 bases and J by 1 base, with 18 bases between. The CDR3 nucleotides are TGTGCCAGCAGAATTGACAGGCGGGGTGGGAACACTGAAGCTTTCTTT. It encodes CASRIDRRGGNTEAFF.

The chain has TRBV13 and TRBJ2-1, with 9 positions matching TRBD2. V shed 0 bases, J shed 14 bases, and the junction held 5 bases outside the gene matches. From germline, CDR1 is PRHDT and CDR2 FYEKMQ (reference sequence). This CDR3 comprises 13 residues. This chain's CDR3 is CASSLGPSGAEFF. For the CDR3, the DNA is TGTGCCAGCAGCTTAGGCCCTAGCGGGGCGGAGTTCTTC. The whole variable domain, remainder taken from reference TRBV13 and TRBJ2-1, is AAGVIQSPRHLIKEKRETATLKCYPIPRHDTVYWYQQGPGQDPQFLISFYEKMQSDKGSIPDRFSAQQFSDYHSELNMSSLELGDSALYFCASSLGPSGAEFFGPGTRLTVL.

The table lists this clone with a count of one. The chain uses TRBV11-2 and TRBJ2-7, with 8 positions matching TRBD2. This CDR3 has 15 residues. Germline CDR1 SGHAT, CDR2 FQNNGV. Trimming removed 4 bases from V and 4 bases from J; junction bases left unmatched: 9. The CDR3 sequence: CASSSLGGGIYEQYF. For the CDR3, the DNA is TGTGCCAGCAGCTCCCTCGGCGGGGGGATATACGAGCAGTACTTC.

The rearrangement uses TRBV3-1 (or the pseudogene TRBV3-2) and TRBJ1-5; possibly TRBD1 for D (5 bases). CDR3 size: 13 residues. In germline, CDR1 is LGHDT, CDR2 YNNKEL (reference sequence). V lost 10 bases and J lost 4, with 14 bases in between. The CDR3 here is CAILSGGNQPQHF. CDR3 coding DNA: TGTGCCATCCTAAGTGGGGGGAATCAGCCCCAGCATTTT.

The rearrangement joins TRBV6-4 to TRBJ2-2; the match to TRBD2 covers 9 bases. Germline-derived CDR1 and CDR2 are MRHNA and SNTAGT. Germline trimming cut 2 bases from V and 1 base from J; bases unmatched to any gene: 11. CDR3 size: 19 residues. The CDR3 reads CASSDQGLAGFLNTGELFF. The CDR3 DNA sequence: TGTGCCAGCAGTGACCAGGGGCTAGCGGGGTTCTTGAACACCGGGGAGCTGTTTTTT.

This clone has more than one count but fewer than ten. This chain connects TRBV11-1 to TRBJ2-1; no clear D gene. Per germline, CDR1 SGHAT and CDR2 FQDESV (reference sequence). Trimming cost V 6 bases and J 9 bases, with 21 bases left between them. The CDR3 is 15 residues long. DNA of the CDR3: TGTGCCAGCAGATTCCTACACATCGTATCTACTGAGCAGTTCTTC. Translated, it gives CASRFLHIVSTEQFF.

The chain joins TRBV16 to TRBJ2-2; perhaps TRBD1 as D (5 bases). CDR1 is KGHSY and CDR2 is FQNENV in the germline V gene. V was shortened by 3 bases and J by 1 base, with 12 bases between the two germline ends. The CDR3 has 16 residues. CDR3 amino acids: CASSHPGRGNTGELFF. The CDR3 coding sequence is TGTGCCAGCAGCCACCCCGGAAGGGGGAACACCGGGGAGCTGTTTTTT.

The chain has TRBV7-9 and TRBJ1-1; D is unresolved. The germline V gene encodes CDR1 SEHNR and CDR2 FQNEAQ (reference sequence). The CDR3 spans 12 residues. Trimming took off 2 bases at V and 6 bases at J, with 7 bases between the two ends. The CDR3 DNA follows: TGTGCCAGCAGCTTAAAGGCCTCTGAAGCTTTCTTT. Translating it yields CASSLKASEAFF.

The V and J genes are TRBV5-5 and TRBJ1-2, with a possible D match to TRBD1 (5 bases). The CDR3 has 13 amino acids. V was shortened by 1 base and J by 4 bases, with 8 bases between the two germline ends. Germline CDR1 is SGHKS and CDR2 is YYEKEE (reference sequence). CDR3 sequence reads: CASSLRDGYGYTF. The CDR3 DNA reads TGTGCCAGCAGCTTGCGGGACGGCTATGGCTACACCTTC.

The V and J genes are TRBV29-1 and TRBJ2-5; the D is unclear. V was shortened by 4 bases and J by 2 bases, with 8 bases between the two germline ends. The CDR3 runs to 12 residues. Germline CDR1 is SQVTM and CDR2 is ANQGSEA. DNA for the CDR3: TGCAGCGTTGTGGGCTTTCAAGAGACCCAGTACTTC. Residues: CSVVGFQETQYF.

The chain links TRBV19 to TRBJ1-5; D might be TRBD1 (6 bases). This CDR3 has 15 amino acids. Between the trimmed V and J ends, which lost 7 bases and 3 bases, there was a span of 16 bases. CDR1 is LNHDA and CDR2 is SQIVND in the germline V gene (reference sequence). CDR3 nucleotide sequence: TGTGCCAGTACCGCCATAACAGGGAACAATCAGCCCCAGCATTTT. This sequence encodes CASTAITGNNQPQHF.

CDR3 amino acids: CAHGYTEAFF. The CDR3 DNA follows: TGTGCCCACGGTTACACTGAAGCTTTCTTT. The chain links TRBV2 to TRBJ1-1; no clear D. This CDR3 is 10 amino acids long. Between the trimmed V and J ends, which lost 11 bases and 3 bases, there was a span of 7 bases. The germline V gene has CDR1 SNHLY and CDR2 FYNNEI. The full variable domain, its missing parts supplied by reference TRBV2 and TRBJ1-1, is EPEVTQTPSHQVTQMGQEVILRCVPISNHLYFYWYRQILGQKVEFLVSFYNNEISEKSEIFDDQFSVERPDGSNFTLKIRSTKLEDSAMYFCAHGYTEAFFGQGTRLTVV.

This rearrangement joins TRBV5-1 to TRBJ2-7; D tentatively reads TRBD1 or TRBD2 (6 bases each). Germline CDR1 is SGHRS and CDR2 is YFSETQ. The CDR3 extends over 17 amino acids. Trimming took 2 bases from V and 3 from J, leaving 21 bases between them. The CDR3 spells CASSFGTRGQLVYEQYF. The CDR3 coding sequence is TGCGCCAGCAGCTTTGGAACACGGGGGCAGTTGGTCTACGAGCAGTACTTC.

The chain uses TRBV5-4 and TRBJ1-2; 10 bases are a match to TRBD1. V was clipped by 5 bases and J by 6 bases; unmatched bases: 4. Germline CDR1 and CDR2: SGHNT and YYREEE (reference sequence). The length of the CDR3 is 13 residues. CDR3 sequence: CASSLDRGHGYTF. CDR3 coding DNA: TGTGCCAGCAGTTTAGACAGGGGGCATGGCTACACCTTC.

The chain is built from TRBV9 and TRBJ2-6; D is ambiguous. Per the germline V gene, CDR1 is SGDLS and CDR2 is YYNGEE. The CDR3 contains 16 residues. Trimming removed 0 bases at V and 0 bases at J, with 7 bases between. The CDR3 spells CASSVGQPSGANVLTF. DNA of the CDR3: TGTGCCAGCAGCGTAGGGCAGCCCTCTGGGGCCAACGTCCTGACTTTC.